One sample yielded the 21 T cell receptor beta chains listed below, sequenced in a study of blood T cell repertoires in COVID-19. The data were produced by immunoSEQ multiplex PCR, yet TCRdb's version contains in-frame clones alone and is incomplete. Of approximately 62,000 clones listed, 70% to 90% are singletons. Sequenced sample: peripheral blood. These receptors came from a human donor with active COVID-19. The donor label of this sample is uncertain.

The V call is TRBV7-3, the J call TRBJ2-1; D is possibly TRBD2 (6 bases). Germline V gene lookup returns CDR1 SGHTA and CDR2 FQGTGA. The length of the CDR3 is 13 residues. V lost 5 bases, J lost 6 bases, and 11 bases lay in between. CDR3 loop: CASSPKTSNEQFF. The CDR3 DNA is TGTGCCAGCAGCCCTAAGACTAGCAATGAGCAGTTCTTC. Filled out from reference TRBV7-3 and TRBJ2-1, the complete variable domain reads GAGVSQTPSNKVTEKGKYVELRCDPISGHTALYWYRQSLGQGPEFLIYFQGTGAADDSGLPNDRFFAVRPEGSVSTLKIQRTERGDSAVYLCASSPKTSNEQFFGPGTRLTVL.

Note on this clone: The junction shows a germline mismatch at one end, possibly a read error. The genes are TRBV2 and TRBJ2-3, with D possibly TRBD1 on 6 matching bases. The CDR3 consists of 15 residues. Germline CDR1 and CDR2: SNHLY and FYNNEI. The CDR3 is CASRGTPVRTDSQYF. CDR3 nucleotide sequence: TGTGCCAGCAGGGGGACCCCCGTTCGGACAGATTCGCAGTATTTT.

V gene TRBV6-5 combines with J gene TRBJ1-1; no clear D. CDR3 length: 15 amino acids. Germline V gives CDR1 MNHEY, CDR2 SVGAGI. V was trimmed by 5 bases and J by 1 base, leaving 14 bases between them. CDR3 sequence (DNA): TGTGCCAGCAGTCGTCCCGGAGGGTCGAACACTGAAGCTTTCTTT. It is translated as CASSRPGGSNTEAFF.

The chain employs TRBV2 and TRBJ2-6; no reliable D call. CDR3 length equals 16 residues. V was shortened by 2 bases and J by 0 bases, with 8 bases between the two germline ends. From germline, CDR1 is SNHLY and CDR2 FYNNEI. In DNA, the CDR3 is TGTGCCAGCAGTGAACTCCACAGCTCTGGGGCCAACGTCCTGACTTTC. Amino acids: CASSELHSSGANVLTF.

The gene calls are TRBV27 and TRBJ2-3, with 9 bases fitting TRBD1. There are 16 residues in the CDR3. CDR1 and CDR2 from the germline V gene are MNHEY and SMNVEV (reference sequence). V trimming: 3 bases; J trimming: 2 bases; junction bases outside the gene matches: 6. The CDR3 DNA is TGTGCCAGCAGTTTCGGACGGGACAGGGTCACAGATACGCAGTATTTT. Translation gives CASSFGRDRVTDTQYF.

The J gene is TRBJ2-7, the V gene TRBV7-9; 7 bases line up with TRBD2. The CDR3 has 13 residues. Germline V gene lookup returns CDR1 SEHNR and CDR2 FQNEAQ (reference sequence). The trim removed 4 bases at V and 8 bases at J, leaving 8 bases unmatched. The CDR3: CASSSREGFKQYF. The CDR3 nucleotides are TGTGCCAGCAGCTCTAGGGAGGGTTTCAAGCAGTACTTC.

The chain uses TRBV21-1 and TRBJ1-2; the D call of TRBD1 is as the table states it, not checked on the DNA. TRBV21-1 is a listed pseudogene. The CDR3 consists of 15 residues. The CDR3 bases are TGTGCCAGCAGCCAAACCGGGACAGGGAGCTATGGCTACACCTTC. Its protein is CASSQTGTGSYGYTF.

The gene calls are TRBV7-2 and TRBJ2-7; maybe TRBD2 (6 bases). Trimming shortened V by 2 bases and J by 6 bases, and 14 bases separated the two germline ends. Germline V gene lookup returns CDR1 SGHTA and CDR2 FQGNSA. The CDR3 is 14 amino acids. The CDR3 spells CASSLSRGTGEQYF. CDR3 sequence (DNA): TGTGCCAGCAGCTTATCCCGGGGGACCGGCGAGCAGTACTTC. The complete variable domain, with remaining parts taken from reference TRBV7-2 and TRBJ2-7, reads GAGVSQSPSNKVTEKGKDVELRCDPISGHTALYWYRQSLGQGLEFLIYFQGNSAPDKSGLPSDRFSAERTGGSVSTLTIQRTQQEDSAVYLCASSLSRGTGEQYFGPGTRLTVT.

The J gene is TRBJ2-5, the V gene TRBV18; 10 nucleotides agree with TRBD2. The CDR3 has 16 amino acids. CDR1 is KGHSH, CDR2 LQKENI, per germline. J gave up 2 bases and V 1 base, and 4 bases lay outside the gene matches. The CDR3 nucleotides are TGTGCCAGCTCACCACTTAGCGGGGGGCAACAAGAGACCCAGTACTTC. This translates into CASSPLSGGQQETQYF.

The V and J genes are TRBV7-9 and TRBJ2-5; TRBD2 matches at 15 bases. This CDR3 comprises 16 residues. Trimming at V came to 5 bases and at J to 5 bases, leaving 6 bases not matched to a gene. Germline V gene lookup returns CDR1 SEHNR and CDR2 FQNEAQ (reference sequence). This CDR3 is CASSPGLAGGWETQYF. CDR3 nucleotides: TGTGCCAGCAGCCCCGGACTAGCGGGAGGGTGGGAGACCCAGTACTTC.

The rearrangement joins TRBV19 to TRBJ2-3; D might be TRBD2 (5 bases). Germline V gene data show CDR1 as LNHDA and CDR2 as SQIVND (reference sequence). Trimming stripped 7 bases from V and 8 bases from J, with 16 bases between. The CDR3 covers 13 residues. CDR3 region: CASTPGPGITQYF. CDR3 bases: TGTGCCAGTACCCCGGGCCCGGGAATTACGCAGTATTTT.

The rearrangement links TRBV7-9 to TRBJ2-6, with unresolved D. The germline gives CDR1 SEHNR, CDR2 FQNEAQ (reference sequence). The CDR3 covers 14 residues. Trimming left V 8 bases short and J 0 bases short, with 8 bases between. As DNA, the CDR3 is TGTGCCAGCCTACAGAACTCTGGGGCCAACGTCCTGACTTTC. Its translation is CASLQNSGANVLTF.

The chain joins TRBV5-8 to TRBJ2-3; D is ambiguous. The CDR3 runs to 16 residues. Trimming pared 4 bases from V and 0 bases from J, leaving 15 bases between. Germline values: CDR1 SGHTS, CDR2 YDEGEE. DNA of the CDR3: TGTGCCAGCAGCCGGAGCTCTACTTCGAGCACAGATACGCAGTATTTT. It is translated as CASSRSSTSSTDTQYF.

This clone occurred once. Here the CDR3 reads CASSPSGSRRQYF. In DNA, the CDR3 is TGTGCCAGCAGCCCCTCGGGGAGTCGGAGGCAGTATTTT. This sequence joins TRBV7-3 and TRBJ2-3, with D possibly matching TRBD2 (5 bases). V was shortened by 5 bases and J by 11 bases, with 17 bases between the two germline ends. The CDR3 totals 13 residues. CDR1 and CDR2 (germline): SGHTA, FQGTGA.

This chain uses TRBV7-3 with TRBJ2-3; TRBD2 might be the D (5 bases). The CDR3 covers 16 residues. Germline V gene data show CDR1 as SGHTA and CDR2 as FQGTGA. V shed 5 bases and J shed 4 bases, with 19 bases lying between them. In DNA form, the CDR3 reads TGTGCCAGCAGCCCCTCAGGACGGGGTAAGGCAGATACGCAGTATTTT. Translating it yields CASSPSGRGKADTQYF. Full variable domain (outside the CDR3, taken from reference TRBV7-3 and TRBJ2-3): GAGVSQTPSNKVTEKGKYVELRCDPISGHTALYWYRQSLGQGPEFLIYFQGTGAADDSGLPNDRFFAVRPEGSVSTLKIQRTERGDSAVYLCASSPSGRGKADTQYFGPGTRLTVL.

This chain links TRBV5-1 with TRBJ2-2; 8 bases are shared with TRBD2. Germline V gene data show CDR1 as SGHRS and CDR2 as YFSETQ. V lost 0 bases, J lost 5 bases, and 6 bases stayed unmatched. The CDR3 runs to 16 residues. CDR3 coding DNA: TGCGCCAGCAGCTTGGACGGGAGGGGATGGACCGGGGAGCTGTTTTTT. Encoded protein: CASSLDGRGWTGELFF.

The gene calls are TRBV6-5 and TRBJ2-2, with D maybe TRBD2 (6 bases). Germline CDR1 MNHEY, CDR2 SVGAGI. V was cut by 6 bases and J by 0 bases, with 11 bases left in between. This CDR3 is built from 15 residues. DNA of the CDR3: TGTGCCAGCAGCACCGGGGGAGCGAACACCGGGGAGCTGTTTTTT. It is translated as CASSTGGANTGELFF.

The chain carries TRBV20-1 and TRBJ2-7; D remains ambiguous. The V end lost 2 bases, the J end lost 3 bases, and 2 bases lay between the germline ends. CDR3 length: 10 residues. Germline CDR1 DFQATT, CDR2 SNEGSKA (reference sequence). CDR3 coding DNA: TGCAGTGCTAGACTCTACGAGCAGTACTTC. Translating it yields CSARLYEQYF.

This chain's CDR3 is CASSPPGQGAFEKLFF. CDR3 sequence (DNA): TGTGCCAGCTCACCACCGGGACAGGGGGCATTTGAAAAACTGTTTTTT. The rearrangement links TRBV18 to TRBJ1-4; TRBD1 matches 12 bases. Germline CDR1 KGHSH, CDR2 LQKENI. The trim removed 0 bases at V and 7 bases at J, leaving 3 bases unmatched. This CDR3 spans 16 amino acids.

The chain carries TRBV4-2 and TRBJ2-3, with D perhaps TRBD2 (5 bases). CDR1 LGHNA and CDR2 YNFKEQ come from the germline V gene. Deletions cut 0 bases from V and 4 bases from J, with 11 bases between. This CDR3 is built from 15 residues. CDR3 region: CASSQERERPDTQYF. The CDR3, as DNA: TGTGCCAGCAGCCAAGAAAGGGAGCGCCCAGATACGCAGTATTTT.

The V call is TRBV6-5, the J call TRBJ2-5, with a tentative D call TRBD2 (7 bases). V gave up 5 bases and J gave up 4 bases, with 11 bases separating them. The germline V gene has CDR1 MNHEY and CDR2 SVGAGI. The CDR3 is 13 amino acids. The CDR3: CASSPGGVETQYF. In DNA form, the CDR3 reads TGTGCCAGCAGTCCGGGGGGCGTAGAGACCCAGTACTTC.